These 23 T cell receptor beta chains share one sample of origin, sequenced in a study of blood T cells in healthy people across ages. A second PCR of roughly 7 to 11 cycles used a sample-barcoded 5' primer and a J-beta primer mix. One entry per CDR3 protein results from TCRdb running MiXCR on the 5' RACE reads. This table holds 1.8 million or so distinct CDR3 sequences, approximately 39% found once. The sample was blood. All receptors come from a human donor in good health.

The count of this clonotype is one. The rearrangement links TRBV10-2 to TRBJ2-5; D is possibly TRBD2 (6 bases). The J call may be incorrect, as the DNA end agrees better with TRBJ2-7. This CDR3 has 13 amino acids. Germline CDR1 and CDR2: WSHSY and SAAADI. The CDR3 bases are TGCGCCAGCAGAGGGACTCGACTCTACGAGCAGTACTTC. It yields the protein CASRGTRLYEQYF.

The DNA for the CDR3 is TGCGCCAGCAGCTCAATGGGACACCCCCTCGGCAACGAGCAGTACTTC. The encoded protein is CASSSMGHPLGNEQYF. The chain uses TRBV5-1 and TRBJ2-5; D is possibly TRBD1 (6 bases). The tail of the sequence fits TRBJ2-7 better, so the J call may be wrong. This CDR3 has 16 residues. The germline V gene encodes CDR1 SGHRS and CDR2 YFSETQ.

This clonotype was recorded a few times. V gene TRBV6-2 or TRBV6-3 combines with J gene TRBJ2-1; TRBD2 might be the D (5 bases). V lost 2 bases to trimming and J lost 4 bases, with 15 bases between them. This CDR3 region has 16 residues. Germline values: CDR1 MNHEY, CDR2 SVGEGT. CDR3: CASSYLVGLLYNEQFF. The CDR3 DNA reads TGTGCCAGCAGTTACCTGGTCGGACTGCTTTACAATGAGCAGTTCTTC.

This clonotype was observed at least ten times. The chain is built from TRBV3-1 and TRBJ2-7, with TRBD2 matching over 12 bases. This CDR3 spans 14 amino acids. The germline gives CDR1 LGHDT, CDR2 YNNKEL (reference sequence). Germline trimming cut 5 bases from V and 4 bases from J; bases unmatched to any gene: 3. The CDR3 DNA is TGTGCCAGCAGCGAAACTAGCGGGGGGTACGAGCAGTACTTC. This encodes CASSETSGGYEQYF.

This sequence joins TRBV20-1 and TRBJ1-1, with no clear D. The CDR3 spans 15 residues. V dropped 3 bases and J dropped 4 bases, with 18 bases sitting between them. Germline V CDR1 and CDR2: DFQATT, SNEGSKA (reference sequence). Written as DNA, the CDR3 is TGCAGTGCTAGCACCACCCTGGGGTCCCCCACTGAAGCTTTCTTT. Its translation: CSASTTLGSPTEAFF.

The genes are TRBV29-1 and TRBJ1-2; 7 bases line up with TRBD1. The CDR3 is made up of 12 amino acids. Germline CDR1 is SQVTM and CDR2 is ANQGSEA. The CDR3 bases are TGCAGTGTTACACAGGGGCGGGATGGCTACACCTTC. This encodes CSVTQGRDGYTF.

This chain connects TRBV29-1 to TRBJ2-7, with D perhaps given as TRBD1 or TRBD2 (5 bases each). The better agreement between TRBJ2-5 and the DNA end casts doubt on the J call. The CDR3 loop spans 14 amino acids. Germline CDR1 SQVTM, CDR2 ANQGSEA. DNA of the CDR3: TGCAGCGTTGAAGGGGACCCTGAGATAGAGACCCAGTACTTC. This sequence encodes CSVEGDPEIETQYF.

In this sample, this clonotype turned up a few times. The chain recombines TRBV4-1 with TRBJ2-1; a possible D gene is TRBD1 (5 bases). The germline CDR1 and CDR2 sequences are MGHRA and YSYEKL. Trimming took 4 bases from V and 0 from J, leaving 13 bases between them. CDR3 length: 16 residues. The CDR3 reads CASSPPGRNSYNEQFF. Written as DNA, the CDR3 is TGCGCCAGCAGCCCCCCAGGGCGCAACTCCTACAATGAGCAGTTCTTC.

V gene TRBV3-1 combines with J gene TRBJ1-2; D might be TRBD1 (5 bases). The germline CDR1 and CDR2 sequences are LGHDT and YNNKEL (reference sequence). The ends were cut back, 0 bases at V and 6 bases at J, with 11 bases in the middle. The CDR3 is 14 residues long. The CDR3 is CASSQDTARDGYTF. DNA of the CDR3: TGTGCCAGCAGCCAAGATACGGCCAGGGATGGCTACACCTTC.

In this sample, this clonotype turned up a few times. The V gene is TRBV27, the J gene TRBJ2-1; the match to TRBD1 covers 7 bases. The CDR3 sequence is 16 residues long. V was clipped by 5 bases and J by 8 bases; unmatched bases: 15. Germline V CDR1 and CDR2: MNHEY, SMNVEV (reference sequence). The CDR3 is CASSRKGARFGHEQFF. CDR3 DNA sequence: TGTGCCAGCAGTCGTAAGGGGGCGCGGTTCGGCCATGAGCAGTTCTTC.

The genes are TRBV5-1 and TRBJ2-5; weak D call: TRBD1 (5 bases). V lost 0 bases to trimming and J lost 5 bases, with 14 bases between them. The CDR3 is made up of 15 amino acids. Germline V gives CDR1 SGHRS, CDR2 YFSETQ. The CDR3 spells CASSLGLTEKETQYF. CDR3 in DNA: TGCGCCAGCAGCTTGGGGCTGACAGAAAAGGAGACCCAGTACTTC.

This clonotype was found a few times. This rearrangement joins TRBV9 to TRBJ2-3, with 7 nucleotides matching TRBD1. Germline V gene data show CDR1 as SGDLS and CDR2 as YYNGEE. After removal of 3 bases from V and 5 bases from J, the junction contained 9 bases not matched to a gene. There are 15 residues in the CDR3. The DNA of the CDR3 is TGTGCCAGCAGCGCCAGACAGGGTGAGGGAGATACGCAGTATTTT. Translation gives CASSARQGEGDTQYF.

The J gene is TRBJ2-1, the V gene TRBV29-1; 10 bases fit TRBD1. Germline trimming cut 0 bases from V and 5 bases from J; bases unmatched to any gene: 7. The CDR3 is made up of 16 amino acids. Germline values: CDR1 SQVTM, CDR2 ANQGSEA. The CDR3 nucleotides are TGCAGCGTTGAAGACCGGACAGGGGGGATAAACAATGAGCAGTTCTTC. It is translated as CSVEDRTGGINNEQFF.

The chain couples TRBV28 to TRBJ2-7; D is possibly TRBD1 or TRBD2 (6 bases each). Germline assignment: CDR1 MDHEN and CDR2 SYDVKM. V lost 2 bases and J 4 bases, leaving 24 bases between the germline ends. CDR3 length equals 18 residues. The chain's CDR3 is CASSLPGRVGGSRYEQYF. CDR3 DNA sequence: TGTGCCAGCAGTTTACCCGGGCGAGTCGGGGGCTCGAGATACGAGCAGTACTTC.

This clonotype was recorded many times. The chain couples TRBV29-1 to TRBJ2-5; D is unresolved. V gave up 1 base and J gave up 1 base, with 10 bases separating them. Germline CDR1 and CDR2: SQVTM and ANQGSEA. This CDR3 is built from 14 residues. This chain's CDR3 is CSVEGQIRQETQYF. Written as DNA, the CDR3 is TGCAGCGTTGAAGGTCAAATCCGCCAAGAGACCCAGTACTTC.

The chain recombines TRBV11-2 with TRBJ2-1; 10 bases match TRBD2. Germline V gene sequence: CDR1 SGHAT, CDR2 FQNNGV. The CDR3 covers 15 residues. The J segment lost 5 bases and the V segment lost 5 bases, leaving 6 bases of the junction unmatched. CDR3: CASSRSGGRDNEQFF. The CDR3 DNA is TGTGCCAGCAGCCGTAGCGGGGGGCGGGACAATGAGCAGTTCTTC. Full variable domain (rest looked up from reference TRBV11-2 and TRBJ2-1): EAGVAQSPRYKIIEKRQSVAFWCNPISGHATLYWYQQILGQGPKLLIQFQNNGVVDDSQLPKDRFSAERLKGVDSTLKIQPAKLEDSAVYLCASSRSGGRDNEQFFGPGTRLTVL.

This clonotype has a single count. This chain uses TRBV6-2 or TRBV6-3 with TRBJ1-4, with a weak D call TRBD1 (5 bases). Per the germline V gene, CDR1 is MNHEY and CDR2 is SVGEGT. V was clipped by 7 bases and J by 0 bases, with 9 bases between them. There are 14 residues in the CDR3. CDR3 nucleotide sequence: TGTGCCAGCATGAAGGGGTCAACTAATGAAAAACTGTTTTTT. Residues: CASMKGSTNEKLFF.

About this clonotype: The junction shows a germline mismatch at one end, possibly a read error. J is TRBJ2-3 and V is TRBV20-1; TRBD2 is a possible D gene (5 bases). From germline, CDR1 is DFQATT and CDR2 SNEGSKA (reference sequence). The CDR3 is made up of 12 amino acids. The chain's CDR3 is CSARRDPDAQYF. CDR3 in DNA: TGCAGTGCTAGGAGGGATCCAGATGCGCAGTATTTT.

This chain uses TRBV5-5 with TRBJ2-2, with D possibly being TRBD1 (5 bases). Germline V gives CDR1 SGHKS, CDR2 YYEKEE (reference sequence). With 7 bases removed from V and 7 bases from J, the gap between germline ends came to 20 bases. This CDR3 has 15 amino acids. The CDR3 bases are TGTGCCAGCTCACTCATGGGGCAGGGTGGCGGGGAGCTGTTTTTT. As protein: CASSLMGQGGGELFF.

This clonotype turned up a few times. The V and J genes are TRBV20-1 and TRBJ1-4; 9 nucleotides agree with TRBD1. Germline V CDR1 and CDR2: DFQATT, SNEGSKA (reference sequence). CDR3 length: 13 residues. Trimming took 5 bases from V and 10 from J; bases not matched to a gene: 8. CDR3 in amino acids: CSAPSMDRGKLFF. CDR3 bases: TGCAGTGCTCCTTCAATGGACAGGGGAAAACTGTTTTTT.

CDR3 sequence: CASSDRDSHGYTF. CDR3 nucleotides: TGTGCCAGCAGTGACCGGGACTCCCATGGCTACACCTTC. This chain uses TRBV6-5 with TRBJ1-2; TRBD1 might be the D (5 bases). From germline, CDR1 is MNHEY and CDR2 SVGAGI. Deletions cut 5 bases from V and 6 bases from J, with 13 bases between. The CDR3 runs to 13 residues.

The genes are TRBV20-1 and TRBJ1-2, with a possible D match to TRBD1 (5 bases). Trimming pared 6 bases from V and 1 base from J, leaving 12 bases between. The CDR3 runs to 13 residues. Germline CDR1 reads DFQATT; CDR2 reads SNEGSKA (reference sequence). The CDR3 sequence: CSAQEGLNYGYTF. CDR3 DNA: TGCAGTGCCCAGGAGGGACTTAACTATGGCTACACCTTC.

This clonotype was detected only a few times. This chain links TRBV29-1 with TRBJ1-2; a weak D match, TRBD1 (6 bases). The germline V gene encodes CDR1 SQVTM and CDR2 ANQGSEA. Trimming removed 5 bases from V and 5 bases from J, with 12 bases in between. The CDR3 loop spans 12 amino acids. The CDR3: CSVLGGRYGYTF. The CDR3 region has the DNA TGCAGCGTTTTAGGGGGGCGTTATGGCTACACCTTC.